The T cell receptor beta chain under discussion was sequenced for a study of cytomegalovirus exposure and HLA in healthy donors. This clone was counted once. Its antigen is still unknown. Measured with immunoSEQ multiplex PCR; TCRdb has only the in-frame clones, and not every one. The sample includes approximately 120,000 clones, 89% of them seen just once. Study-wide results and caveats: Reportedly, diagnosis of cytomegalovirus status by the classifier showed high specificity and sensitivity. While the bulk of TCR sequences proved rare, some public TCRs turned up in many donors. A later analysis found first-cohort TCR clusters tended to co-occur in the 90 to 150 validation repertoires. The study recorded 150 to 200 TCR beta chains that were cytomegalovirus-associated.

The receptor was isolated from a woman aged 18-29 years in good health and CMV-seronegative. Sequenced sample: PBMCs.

CDR3 region: CATQTGTANTGELFF. CDR3 DNA: TGTGCCACCCAGACCGGGACAGCAAACACCGGGGAGCTGTTTTTT. The chain links TRBV6-1 to TRBJ2-2, with 7 bases that match TRBD1. J lost 2 bases, V lost 10 bases, and 10 bases had no gene match. Germline V gene lookup returns CDR1 MNHNS and CDR2 SASEGT. The CDR3 has 15 residues.